Sequencing of this T cell receptor beta chain was carried out in a study of patients and donors after allogeneic stem cell transplantation. CDR3 size: 13 residues. The V gene lost 8 bases and the J gene lost 4 bases, with 13 bases spanning the gap. A single record per CDR3 protein comes from TCRdb applying MiXCR to the RT-PCR reads. The profile shows 920,000 or so distinct CDR3 sequences, more than 15% of them singletons. This clonotype originated in a human donor who was either an allogeneic HSCT recipient or a stem cell or donor lymphocyte infusion donor (not recorded which). It is not recorded whose cells these are; they may come from a transplant donor. Input material: blood, either unsorted or a sorted T cell fraction (not recorded which). The chain uses TRBV12-3 or TRBV12-4 and TRBJ2-3, with D perhaps TRBD2 (7 bases). CDR3 loop: CASAGADPDTQYF. The CDR3 DNA is TGTGCCAGCGCGGGGGCTGATCCAGATACGCAGTATTTT.